These 20 T cell receptor beta chains share one sample of origin, sequenced in a study of cytomegalovirus exposure and HLA in healthy donors. In the PCR, 60 Vbeta and 13 Jbeta primers were used. Sequencing was performed with immunoSEQ multiplex PCR; in TCRdb, only in-frame clones are kept and a portion is missing. The sample includes about 160,000 clones. What was sequenced was PBMCs. All receptors derive from a woman aged 55 to 70 in good health and CMV-seronegative.

The chain is built from TRBV9 and TRBJ2-1; D perhaps matches TRBD1 (5 bases). Germline V lookup: CDR1 SGDLS, CDR2 YYNGEE. V was cut by 0 bases and J by 5 bases, with 9 bases left in between. This CDR3 comprises 14 residues. The CDR3 DNA reads TGTGCCAGCAGCGTAGGGCAGGGCAACAATGAGCAGTTCTTC. Translation gives CASSVGQGNNEQFF.

The genes are TRBV5-6 and TRBJ1-4; 10 bases fit TRBD1. The V segment lost 3 bases and the J segment 8 bases; nucleotides outside the gene matches: 4. The CDR3 extends over 14 amino acids. Per germline, CDR1 SGHDT and CDR2 YYEEEE. Written as DNA, the CDR3 is TGTGCCAGCAGCTACGGGACAGGGGACGAAAAACTGTTTTTT. Protein sequence: CASSYGTGDEKLFF.

The chain recombines TRBV9 with TRBJ2-1; a possible D gene is TRBD1 (5 bases). The ends were cut back, 0 bases at V and 9 bases at J, with 13 bases in the middle. CDR1 and CDR2 from the germline V gene are SGDLS and YYNGEE. The CDR3 runs to 14 residues. The CDR3 DNA sequence: TGTGCCAGCAGCGTAGAGTCAGGGTTCGGTGAGCAGTTCTTC. The encoded protein is CASSVESGFGEQFF.

The chain recombines TRBV7-6 with TRBJ2-5; a possible D gene is TRBD2 (7 bases). The CDR3 sequence is 15 residues long. CDR1 is SGHVS, CDR2 FNYEAQ, per germline. V dropped 2 bases and J dropped 2 bases, with 12 bases sitting between them. The CDR3 nucleotides are TGTGCCAGCAGCTTACTAGGGGGGGATCAAGAGACCCAGTACTTC. This codes for CASSLLGGDQETQYF.

The CDR3 nucleotides read TGTGCCAGAAGCACCAGGACTGGAGACACTGAAGCTTTCTTT. Translating it yields CARSTRTGDTEAFF. The chain uses TRBV5-3 and TRBJ1-1; D remains ambiguous. TRBV5-3 is an open reading frame, and its role is uncertain. V lost 4 bases, J lost 3 bases, and 13 bases lay in between. The CDR3 is made up of 14 amino acids.

V gene TRBV5-1 combines with J gene TRBJ2-7; D unresolved. V shed 2 bases and J shed 6 bases, with 15 bases lying between them. Germline values: CDR1 SGHRS, CDR2 YFSETQ. CDR3 length: 14 residues. As DNA, the CDR3 is TGCGCCAGCAGCTTAAGAGGCGTCGTGGCCGAGCAGTACTTC. It specifies CASSLRGVVAEQYF.

CDR3 DNA sequence: TGCGCCAGCAATGGCGGGGGAGTTGGAGAGACCCAGTACTTC. Translating it yields CASNGGGVGETQYF. The chain carries TRBV5-1 and TRBJ2-5; 7 positions agree with TRBD2. Per germline, CDR1 SGHRS and CDR2 YFSETQ. This CDR3 region has 14 residues. Germline trimming cut 6 bases from V and 4 bases from J; bases unmatched to any gene: 9.

This chain links TRBV5-4 with TRBJ2-2; possibly TRBD2 for D (6 bases). This CDR3 is 16 amino acids long. The germline gives CDR1 SGHNT, CDR2 YYREEE (reference sequence). V was shortened by 7 bases and J by 1 base, with 17 bases between the two germline ends. Here the CDR3 reads CASRLGNGRNTGELFF. CDR3 sequence (DNA): TGTGCCAGCCGCCTGGGGAACGGGAGGAACACCGGGGAGCTGTTTTTT. Looking up the rest from reference TRBV5-4 and TRBJ2-2 gives the full variable domain: ETGVTQSPTHLIKTRGQQVTLRCSSQSGHNTVSWYQQALGQGPQFIFQYYREEENGRGNFPPRFSGLQFPNYSSELNVNALELDDSALYLCASRLGNGRNTGELFFGEGSRLTVL.

The CDR3 here is CASSSGQGPYEQYF. CDR3 DNA sequence: TGCGCCAGCAGCTCCGGACAGGGGCCCTACGAGCAGTACTTC. The V call is TRBV5-1, the J call TRBJ2-7; 9 bases are shared with TRBD1. The CDR3 is 14 amino acids. J gave up 2 bases and V 3 bases, and 3 bases lay outside the gene matches. Germline V gives CDR1 SGHRS, CDR2 YFSETQ.

This chain links TRBV6-5 with TRBJ2-5, with D perhaps matching TRBD1 (5 bases). Trimming left V 6 bases short and J 0 bases short, with 14 bases between. This CDR3 region has 15 residues. CDR1 MNHEY and CDR2 SVGAGI come from the germline V gene. The CDR3 DNA follows: TGTGCCAGCAGCACATGGGGCGGCTACCAAGAGACCCAGTACTTC. Its translation is CASSTWGGYQETQYF.

V and J are TRBV19 and TRBJ1-5; D might be TRBD1 (5 bases). Trimming took 3 bases from V and 5 from J, leaving 20 bases between them. Germline V gene sequence: CDR1 LNHDA, CDR2 SQIVND (reference sequence). The CDR3 runs 17 residues. The CDR3 coding sequence is TGTGCCAGTAGTATCCATCCCATCGGGGGAGTCTATCAGCCCCAGCATTTT. Translated, it gives CASSIHPIGGVYQPQHF.

This chain connects TRBV20-1 to TRBJ1-1, with 8 bases matching TRBD1. This CDR3 has 11 amino acids. Losses at the gene ends were 8 bases for V and 5 bases for J; bases not matched to a gene: 4. Looked up from germline, CDR1 is DFQATT and CDR2 is SNEGSKA (reference sequence). The CDR3 DNA sequence: TGCAGTTTACAGGGGGGAACTGAAGCTTTCTTT. Amino acid sequence: CSLQGGTEAFF.

The chain has TRBV7-3 and TRBJ2-3; D might be TRBD1 (5 bases). The germline CDR1 and CDR2 sequences are SGHTA and FQGTGA. With 1 base removed from V and 6 bases from J, the gap between germline ends came to 11 bases. This CDR3 has 14 residues. The CDR3 sequence is CASSLRAGWDTQYF. The DNA for the CDR3 is TGTGCCAGCAGCTTAAGGGCAGGGTGGGATACGCAGTATTTT.

The chain has TRBV7-3 and TRBJ1-1; 8 bases map to TRBD1. Germline CDR1 and CDR2: SGHTA and FQGTGA. CDR3 size: 15 residues. With 5 bases clipped from V and 10 bases from J, the junction kept 15 bases outside the gene matches. The CDR3, as DNA: TGTGCCAGCAGCCCTCGGACAGGGACCGGTTTAGGAGCTTTCTTT. This translates into CASSPRTGTGLGAFF.

This sequence joins TRBV18 and TRBJ2-1; D not resolved. The CDR3 runs 15 residues. Trimming pared 3 bases from V and 2 bases from J, leaving 11 bases between. The germline V gene has CDR1 KGHSH and CDR2 LQKENI. Written as DNA, the CDR3 is TGTGCCAGCTCACCCAGTGTTCCAGCCTACAATGAGCAGTTCTTC. Protein: CASSPSVPAYNEQFF.

The chain links TRBV2 to TRBJ2-5, with 7 bases matching TRBD2. This CDR3 is 13 amino acids long. Germline-derived CDR1 and CDR2 are SNHLY and FYNNEI. With V trimmed by 7 bases and J by 7 bases, 9 bases remained unmatched. CDR3 protein: CASTAGRAATQYF. The DNA for the CDR3 is TGTGCCAGCACCGCAGGGAGGGCTGCGACCCAGTACTTC. Drawing the rest from reference TRBV2 and TRBJ2-5, the complete variable domain is EPEVTQTPSHQVTQMGQEVILRCVPISNHLYFYWYRQILGQKVEFLVSFYNNEISEKSEIFDDQFSVERPDGSNFTLKIRSTKLEDSAMYFCASTAGRAATQYFGPGTRLLVL.

V usage is TRBV11-2 and J usage is TRBJ2-3, with D perhaps matching TRBD1 (5 bases). The V and J ends lost 3 bases and 0 bases respectively, with 13 bases between them. This CDR3 spans 16 amino acids. CDR1 SGHAT and CDR2 FQNNGV come from the germline V gene. The CDR3 DNA follows: TGTGCCAGCAGCTTCTGGCAGGGATCTAGCACAGATACGCAGTATTTT. Its protein is CASSFWQGSSTDTQYF. Supplemented by reference TRBV11-2 and TRBJ2-3, the full variable domain reads EAGVAQSPRYKIIEKRQSVAFWCNPISGHATLYWYQQILGQGPKLLIQFQNNGVVDDSQLPKDRFSAERLKGVDSTLKIQPAKLEDSAVYLCASSFWQGSSTDTQYFGPGTRLTVL.

The chain joins TRBV27 to TRBJ1-6; 7 bases align to TRBD1. V lost 4 bases and J lost 9; bases outside the gene matches: 9. Germline V gene sequence: CDR1 MNHEY, CDR2 SMNVEV (reference sequence). The CDR3 totals 15 residues. CDR3 DNA sequence: TGTGCCAGCAGTTCTGGACAGGTCAGGGTTTCACCCCTCCACTTT. Its translation is CASSSGQVRVSPLHF.

The chain is built from TRBV5-1 and TRBJ2-1; 10 bases agree with TRBD2. The CDR3 sequence is 15 residues long. Trimming took 2 bases from V and 5 from J; bases not matched to a gene: 4. Germline loops: CDR1 SGHRS, CDR2 YFSETQ. CDR3 sequence: CASSFLAGANNEQFF. In nucleotides, the CDR3 is TGCGCCAGCAGCTTTCTAGCGGGGGCGAACAATGAGCAGTTCTTC. Full variable domain (rest looked up from reference TRBV5-1 and TRBJ2-1): KAGVTQTPRYLIKTRGQQVTLSCSPISGHRSVSWYQQTPGQGLQFLFEYFSETQRNKGNFPGRFSGRQFSNSRSEMNVSTLELGDSALYLCASSFLAGANNEQFFGPGTRLTVL.

The rearrangement uses TRBV27 and TRBJ2-7; D gene uncertain. Looked up from germline, CDR1 is MNHEY and CDR2 is SMNVEV (reference sequence). This CDR3 has 15 amino acids. V shed 5 bases and J shed 5 bases, with 19 bases lying between them. CDR3 nucleotide sequence: TGTGCCAGCAGTAAACCTAGTGGGTTCATGAACGAGCAGTACTTC. This translates into CASSKPSGFMNEQYF.